A single sample gave rise to the 12 T cell receptor beta chains below, sequenced in a study of CD4 T cells in relation to SARS-CoV-2 and coronaviruses. TCRdb keeps only in-frame clones here, not all; method: immunoSEQ multiplex PCR. Of around 15,000 clones listed, 75% to 85% are singletons. Which antigens these TCRs recognize remains unknown. The unexposed donors gave CD4+ T cells in about 2011-2019, prior to COVID-19. The cells were cultured for over eight days before CD4+ T cells were isolated. Sequencing used CD4+ T cells from PBMCs, cultured in vitro. These receptors were collected from a human donor in good health.

The chain has TRBV7-3 and TRBJ2-1; 9 bases are shared with TRBD1. The CDR3 has 16 amino acids. Per the germline V gene, CDR1 is SGHTA and CDR2 is FQGTGA. Trimming took 5 bases from V and 5 from J; bases not matched to a gene: 10. This CDR3 reads CASSAVGTGLNNEQFF. In DNA form, the CDR3 reads TGTGCCAGCAGCGCGGTAGGGACAGGGCTAAACAATGAGCAGTTCTTC.

This clone showed up just once. The rearrangement joins TRBV3-1 (or the pseudogene TRBV3-2) to TRBJ2-5, with D maybe TRBD2 (6 bases). CDR1 LGHDT and CDR2 YNNKEL come from the germline V gene (reference sequence). This CDR3 region has 15 residues. V dropped 4 bases and J dropped 5 bases, with 17 bases sitting between them. The CDR3: CASSLPGRDWETQYF. The CDR3 DNA reads TGTGCCAGCAGCCTACCTGGGCGGGATTGGGAGACCCAGTACTTC.

CDR3 loop: CATGEGSGTQYF. The CDR3 region has the DNA TGTGCCACCGGCGAAGGGTCCGGGACCCAGTACTTC. The chain combines TRBV24-1 with TRBJ2-5; D is ambiguous. Trimming cost V 9 bases and J 7 bases, with 14 bases left between them. The CDR3 totals 12 residues. Germline loops: CDR1 KGHDR, CDR2 SFDVKD.

The chain uses TRBV19 and TRBJ2-2, with 10 bases lining up with TRBD1. The CDR3 consists of 17 residues. CDR1 LNHDA and CDR2 SQIVND come from the germline V gene (reference sequence). V shed 5 bases and J 3 bases; nucleotides not matched to a gene: 9. CDR3 region: CASSDWTGGLDTGELFF. The CDR3 DNA is TGTGCCAGTAGTGACTGGACAGGGGGATTGGACACCGGGGAGCTGTTTTTT.

The chain uses TRBV10-1 and TRBJ1-1; no firm D call. V was trimmed by 6 bases and J by 2 bases, leaving 10 bases between them. The CDR3 loop spans 13 amino acids. Germline V gene data show CDR1 as WNHNN and CDR2 as SYGVQD (reference sequence). CDR3 nucleotide sequence: TGCGCCAGCAGCAAGACAATAAACACTGAAGCTTTCTTT. Amino acid sequence: CASSKTINTEAFF.

The chain carries TRBV10-3 and TRBJ2-7, with D tentatively TRBD1 (6 bases). The V end lost 11 bases, the J end lost 5 bases, and 25 bases lay between the germline ends. Germline V gene sequence: CDR1 ENHRY, CDR2 SYGVKD. This CDR3 comprises 15 residues. The CDR3 spells CAALPGLKPGDEQYF. The DNA of the CDR3 is TGTGCCGCCTTACCCGGATTGAAACCAGGGGACGAGCAGTACTTC.

A few counts support this clone. This chain connects TRBV2 to TRBJ1-4; 9 positions match TRBD1. The CDR3 totals 14 residues. Germline assignment: CDR1 SNHLY and CDR2 FYNNEI. J gave up 7 bases and V 7 bases, and 7 bases lay outside the gene matches. CDR3 loop: CASTRQGGTEKLFF. The CDR3 DNA reads as TGTGCCAGCACCCGACAGGGGGGAACTGAAAAACTGTTTTTT.

The chain combines TRBV3-1 (or the pseudogene TRBV3-2) with TRBJ1-6; possibly TRBD1 for D (5 bases). The CDR3 is 16 residues long. Germline CDR1 and CDR2: LGHDT and YNNKEL (reference sequence). V was shortened by 2 bases and J by 4 bases, with 12 bases between the two germline ends. The CDR3 region is CASSQTTGAYNSPLHF. DNA of the CDR3: TGTGCCAGCAGCCAAACAACAGGTGCTTATAATTCACCCCTCCACTTT.

CDR3 residues: CASSQEVEAGGLYNEQFF. CDR3 coding DNA: TGCGCCAGCAGCCAAGAAGTCGAAGCAGGGGGTCTCTACAATGAGCAGTTCTTC. The rearrangement links TRBV4-1 to TRBJ2-1; 7 bases fit TRBD1. From germline, CDR1 is MGHRA and CDR2 YSYEKL. V lost 0 bases to trimming and J lost 3 bases; unmatched junction nucleotides: 11. The CDR3 spans 18 residues.

The chain carries TRBV24-1 and TRBJ1-6, with 10 bases fitting TRBD1. CDR3 length: 17 residues. Per germline, CDR1 KGHDR and CDR2 SFDVKD. Germline trimming cut 8 bases from V and 6 bases from J; bases unmatched to any gene: 12. The CDR3 bases are TGTGCCACCAACAAACCAGACAGGGGGCTGTGTAATTCACCCCTCCACTTT. Protein: CATNKPDRGLCNSPLHF.

This clone was found a few times. The rearrangement links TRBV4-1 to TRBJ1-2; D ambiguous. Trimming took off 7 bases at V and 2 bases at J, with 17 bases between the two ends. Germline V lookup: CDR1 MGHRA, CDR2 YSYEKL. CDR3 size: 15 residues. The CDR3 nucleotides read TGCGCCAGCACCAACACGCACGGCCGGAACTATGGCTACACCTTC. Translating it yields CASTNTHGRNYGYTF.

The count of this clone is one. V is TRBV19 and J is TRBJ2-1; either TRBD1 or TRBD2 may supply D (5 bases each). With 4 bases removed from V and 8 bases from J, the gap between germline ends came to 15 bases. This CDR3 is built from 14 residues. Germline V gene sequence: CDR1 LNHDA, CDR2 SQIVND (reference sequence). The CDR3 DNA follows: TGTGCCAGTAGTAATCCCGGGATGGGGGATGAGCAGTTCTTC. Translated, it gives CASSNPGMGDEQFF.